These 9 T cell receptor beta chains came from one sample sequenced in a study of cytomegalovirus exposure and HLA in healthy donors (dated by TCRdb to 2016 to 2017). Library preparation used the immunoSEQ multiplex PCR assay. A mixture of 60 forward primers for TCR Vbeta segments and 13 reverse primers for TCR Jbeta segments was used in the multiplex PCR. TCRdb obtained this table from immuneACCESS and retained in-frame rearrangements with V and J assigned. These tables miss some clones; where compared with another copy, unresolved V genes account for less than half of the shortfall, and the remainder is unexplained. This sample lists approximately 190,000 clones; roughly 87% were detected once. Jointly, the top ten make up about 1.1% of the sample. Material: PBMCs. These receptors originate from a boy between 2 and 10 years old in good health and CMV-seronegative.

The rearrangement uses TRBV6-1 and TRBJ1-2; no firm D call. The CDR3 extends over 14 amino acids. Trimming shortened V by 3 bases and J by 2 bases, and 10 bases separated the two germline ends. Germline CDR1 is MNHNS and CDR2 is SASEGT. Here the CDR3 reads CASSDRQVNYGYTF. As DNA, the CDR3 is TGTGCCAGCAGTGACAGGCAAGTCAACTATGGCTACACCTTC.

This sequence joins TRBV27 and TRBJ1-1, with D maybe TRBD1 (5 bases). Germline V gives CDR1 MNHEY, CDR2 SMNVEV (reference sequence). The CDR3 is made up of 14 amino acids. The ends were cut back, 3 bases at V and 9 bases at J, with 17 bases in the middle. The CDR3 protein is CASSFSAGWTKAFF. In nucleotides, the CDR3 is TGTGCCAGCAGTTTTTCGGCAGGGTGGACTAAAGCTTTCTTT.

The chain combines TRBV29-1 with TRBJ2-1, with 8 bases that match TRBD2. The ends lost 4 bases at V and 9 bases at J; junction bases unmatched: 14. Germline CDR1 SQVTM, CDR2 ANQGSEA. The CDR3 contains 15 residues. The CDR3 DNA follows: TGCAGCGTTGGCGGGATTAGCGGGAAGTTGGGTGAGCAGTTCTTC. Its translation: CSVGGISGKLGEQFF.

The chain uses TRBV6-5 and TRBJ1-2; D is unresolved. From germline, CDR1 is MNHEY and CDR2 SVGAGI. The V gene lost 4 bases and the J gene lost 0 bases, with 12 bases spanning the gap. This CDR3 comprises 15 residues. The CDR3 here is CASSFVGGANYGYTF. CDR3 bases: TGTGCCAGCAGTTTTGTCGGCGGAGCTAACTATGGCTACACCTTC.

This rearrangement joins TRBV29-1 to TRBJ1-2; perhaps TRBD1 as D (5 bases). CDR3 size: 13 residues. In germline, CDR1 is SQVTM, CDR2 ANQGSEA. The V and J ends lost 4 bases and 4 bases respectively, with 13 bases between them. The DNA for the CDR3 is TGCAGCGTTGGGGGGGGTGGTAGCTATGGCTACACCTTC. This codes for CSVGGGGSYGYTF.

The V and J genes are TRBV5-1 and TRBJ1-2; D possibly corresponds to TRBD1 (6 bases). In germline, CDR1 is SGHRS, CDR2 YFSETQ. V was trimmed by 4 bases and J by 4 bases, leaving 8 bases between them. This CDR3 has 12 residues. The CDR3 region has the DNA TGCGCCAGCAGCGGGGACATCTATGGCTACACCTTC. Residues: CASSGDIYGYTF.

This sequence joins TRBV28 and TRBJ1-5, with 12 positions matching TRBD1. The J segment lost 5 bases and the V segment lost 3 bases, leaving 2 bases of the junction unmatched. Germline-derived CDR1 and CDR2 are MDHEN and SYDVKM. This CDR3 has 15 amino acids. CDR3 coding DNA: TGTGCCAGCAGTTTCGGGACAGGGGGCCATCAGCCCCAGCATTTT. This translates into CASSFGTGGHQPQHF. The variable domain in full, completed from reference TRBV28 and TRBJ1-5, reads DVKVTQSSRYLVKRTGEKVFLECVQDMDHENMFWYRQDPGLGLRLIYFSYDVKMKEKGDIPEGYSVSREKKERFSLILESASTNQTSMYLCASSFGTGGHQPQHFGDGTRLSIL.

The rearrangement joins TRBV6-1 to TRBJ1-5; D uncertain. The V end lost 2 bases, the J end lost 5 bases, and 16 bases lay between the germline ends. Germline V lookup: CDR1 MNHNS, CDR2 SASEGT. The CDR3 covers 16 residues. This chain's CDR3 is CASSEYSGAGDQPQHF. The CDR3 coding sequence is TGTGCCAGCAGTGAATATTCCGGTGCTGGAGATCAGCCCCAGCATTTT.

The rearrangement uses TRBV11-2 and TRBJ2-5; 10 bases map to TRBD2. V lost 3 bases and J lost 5; bases outside the gene matches: 12. CDR3 size: 17 residues. In germline, CDR1 is SGHAT, CDR2 FQNNGV. The CDR3 protein is CASSFGLSGRAGETQYF. DNA of the CDR3: TGTGCCAGCAGCTTCGGACTAAGCGGGAGGGCCGGGGAGACCCAGTACTTC.